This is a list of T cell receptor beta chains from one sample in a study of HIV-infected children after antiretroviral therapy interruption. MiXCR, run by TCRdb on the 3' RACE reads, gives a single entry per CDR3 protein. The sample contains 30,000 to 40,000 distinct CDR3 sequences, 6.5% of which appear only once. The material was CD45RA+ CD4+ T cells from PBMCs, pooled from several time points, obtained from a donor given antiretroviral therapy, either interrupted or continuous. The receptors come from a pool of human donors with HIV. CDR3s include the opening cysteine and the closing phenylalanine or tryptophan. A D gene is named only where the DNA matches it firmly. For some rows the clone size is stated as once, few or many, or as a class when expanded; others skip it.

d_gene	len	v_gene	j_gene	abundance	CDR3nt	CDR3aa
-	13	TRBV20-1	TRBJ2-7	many	TGCAGTGCTAGTTCGGAGTTTAGGAACGAGCAGTACTTC	CSASSEFRNEQYF
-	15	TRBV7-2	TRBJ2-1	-	TGTGCCAGCAGCTTAAGTGGGTACTTCTACAATGAGCAGTTCTTC	CASSLSGYFYNEQFF
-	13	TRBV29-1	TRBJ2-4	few	TGCAGCGTGGAATTCTCAGGGAAAAACATTCAGTACTTC	CSVEFSGKNIQYF
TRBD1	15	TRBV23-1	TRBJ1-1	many	TGCGCCAGCAGTCAACCGGACAGGGCCTACACTGAAGCTTTCTTT	CASSQPDRAYTEAFF
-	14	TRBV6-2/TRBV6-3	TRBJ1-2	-	TGTGCCAGCAAACTGGAAGGGGGAATCTATGGCTACACCTTC	CASKLEGGIYGYTF
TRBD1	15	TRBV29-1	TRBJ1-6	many	TGCAGCGCTCGGACAGGGAGCTCCTATAATTCACCCCTCCACTTT	CSARTGSSYNSPLHF
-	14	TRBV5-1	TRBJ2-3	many	TGCGCCAGCAGCTCAGGGACCGGCACAGATACGCAGTATTTT	CASSSGTGTDTQYF
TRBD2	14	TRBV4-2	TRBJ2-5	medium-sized	TGTGCCAGCAGCCCCCCGGGAGGGCAAGACACCCAGTACTTT	CASSPPGGQDTQYF
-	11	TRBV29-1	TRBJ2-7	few	TGCAGCGCGGAGAGAGGGAACGAGCAGTACTTC	CSAERGNEQYF
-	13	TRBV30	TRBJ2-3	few	TGTGCCTGGATAGGACTCGCCACAGATACGCAGTATTTT	CAWIGLATDTQYF
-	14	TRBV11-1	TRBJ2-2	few	TGTGCCAGCAGCTTGAGGGGGATCACCGGGGAGCTGTTTTTT	CASSLRGITGELFF
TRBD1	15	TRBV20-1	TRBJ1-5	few	TGCAGTGCTAGAGCTTTCAGGACAGGGTACCAGCCCCAGCATTTT	CSARAFRTGYQPQHF
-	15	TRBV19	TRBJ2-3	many	TGTGCCAGTAGTATGGTGAGAAAAAGCACAGATACGCAGTATTTT	CASSMVRKSTDTQYF
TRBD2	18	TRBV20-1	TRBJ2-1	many	TGCTTGATAAGGCTAGCGGTCCCCAAGGGCGGGTCATACAATGAGCAGTTCTTC	CLIRLAVPKGGSYNEQFF
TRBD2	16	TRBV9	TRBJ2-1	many	TGTGCCAGCAGCGTGGTTAAACTAGCGGGCTACAATGAGCAGTTCTTC	CASSVVKLAGYNEQFF
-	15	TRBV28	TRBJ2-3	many	TGTGCCAGCAGTCCCCCTGGGGAGCGCACAGATACGCAGTATTTT	CASSPPGERTDTQYF
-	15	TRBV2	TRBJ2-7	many	TGTGCCAGCAGTGTGTGGGGGCAACTTTCCTACGAGCAGTACTTC	CASSVWGQLSYEQYF
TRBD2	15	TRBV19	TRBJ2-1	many	TGTGCCAGTAGTCCCAGCGGGGGGGACAACAATGAGCAGTTCTTC	CASSPSGGDNNEQFF
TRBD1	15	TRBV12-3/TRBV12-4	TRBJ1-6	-	TGTGCCAGCAGTGTGCGACAGGGATCTAATTCACCCCTCCACTTT	CASSVRQGSNSPLHF
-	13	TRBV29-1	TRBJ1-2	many	TGCAGCGTTGCTTTAAGAAAGAGAAATGGCTACACCTTC	CSVALRKRNGYTF
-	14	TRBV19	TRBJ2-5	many	TGTGCCAGTAGTCCCTCCCGGGACCGGGGGACCCAGTACTTC	CASSPSRDRGTQYF
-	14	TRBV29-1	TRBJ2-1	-	TGCAGCGTTTATCGGGTGAGCTCCTACAATGAGCAGTTCTTC	CSVYRVSSYNEQFF
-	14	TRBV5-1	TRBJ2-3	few	TGCGCCAGCAGCTTGAACGGAGGGGCCCTAACGCAGTATTTT	CASSLNGGALTQYF
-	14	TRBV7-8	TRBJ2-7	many	TGTGCCAGCAGCCCCCGGGACTTAAACTACGAGCAGTACTTC	CASSPRDLNYEQYF
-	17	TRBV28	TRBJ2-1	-	TGTGCCAGCAGTGATAGAAGACTGGGGGATAACTATGCTGAGCAGTTCTTC	CASSDRRLGDNYAEQFF
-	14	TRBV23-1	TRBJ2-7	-	TGCGCCAGCAGTCAATCGTGGGGGCCGTACGAGCAGTACTTC	CASSQSWGPYEQYF
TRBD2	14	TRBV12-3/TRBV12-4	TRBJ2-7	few	TGTGCCAGCAGTTTAAGGAGCGGGACCCACGAGCAGTACTTC	CASSLRSGTHEQYF
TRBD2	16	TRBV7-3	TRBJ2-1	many	TGTGCCAGCAGCAAACTCCTAGCGGGAGGGCCAAGTGAGCAGTTCTTC	CASSKLLAGGPSEQFF
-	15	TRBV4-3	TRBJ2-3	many	TGCGCCAGCAGCCAAGATTTCACCGCTAAGGATACGCAGTATTTT	CASSQDFTAKDTQYF
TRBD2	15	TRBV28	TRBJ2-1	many	TGTGCCAGCAGTCTCAGCGGGAGGGCCGAGGATGAGCAGTTCTTC	CASSLSGRAEDEQFF
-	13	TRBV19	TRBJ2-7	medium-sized	TGTGCCAGCAGTAAACGGGGCTCCTATGAACAGTACTTC	CASSKRGSYEQYF
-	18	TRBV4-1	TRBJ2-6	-	TGCGCCAGCAGCCAACCGGGACGGTTGCCCACTGATTCCAACGTCCTGACTTTC	CASSQPGRLPTDSNVLTF
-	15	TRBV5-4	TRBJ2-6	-	TGTGCCAGCAGCTCTCAGGGATCAGGGGCCAACGTCCTGACTTTC	CASSSQGSGANVLTF
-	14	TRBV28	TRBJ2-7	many	TGTGCCAGCAGTTTAAATTCGGGATCTTACGAGCAGTACTTC	CASSLNSGSYEQYF
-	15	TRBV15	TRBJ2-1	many	TGTGCTAGCAGTAGAAGGCCGGACAACTATGCTGAGCAGTTCTTC	CASSRRPDNYAEQFF
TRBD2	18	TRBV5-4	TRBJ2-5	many	TGTGCCAGCAGCTTAAGGGGACTAGCGGGAGGGAGGCGAGAGACCCAGTACTTC	CASSLRGLAGGRRETQYF
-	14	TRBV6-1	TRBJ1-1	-	TGTGCCAGCAGTGAACTCCTTTTGAACACTGAAGCTTTCTTT	CASSELLLNTEAFF
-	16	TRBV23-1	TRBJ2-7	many	TGCTCCAGCAGTCAATCAGGGACTGGGGGGGCCTATGAACAGTACTTC	CSSSQSGTGGAYEQYF
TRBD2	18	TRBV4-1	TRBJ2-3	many	TGCGCCAGCAGCCAGCCGAGGTGGAAAGCGGGAGCGGTCGATACGCAGTATTTT	CASSQPRWKAGAVDTQYF
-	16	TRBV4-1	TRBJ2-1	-	TGCGCCAGCAGCCAACCCCATGGCACCTGGCACAATGAGCAGTTCTTC	CASSQPHGTWHNEQFF
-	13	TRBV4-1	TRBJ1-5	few	TGCGCCAGCAGCCAAGTACGCAATCAGCCCCAGCATTTT	CASSQVRNQPQHF
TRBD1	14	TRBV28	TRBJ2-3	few	TGTGCCAGCAGTTACGGGACAGCGACAGATACGCAGTATTTT	CASSYGTATDTQYF
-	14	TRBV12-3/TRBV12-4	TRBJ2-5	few	TGTGCCAGCAGTTTGCGGGGTTGGGAAGAGACCCAGTACTTC	CASSLRGWEETQYF
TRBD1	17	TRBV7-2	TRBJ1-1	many	TGTGCCAGCAGCTCAGTCCCGGGACAGGGAAAGAACACTGAAGCTTTCTTT	CASSSVPGQGKNTEAFF
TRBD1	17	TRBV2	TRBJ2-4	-	TGTGCCAGCAGTCCGGGACAGGGTGGAGGAGCCAAAAACATTCAGTACTTC	CASSPGQGGGAKNIQYF
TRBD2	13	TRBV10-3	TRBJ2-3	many	TGTGCCATCAAACGGGAGGTCACAGATACGCAGTATTTT	CAIKREVTDTQYF
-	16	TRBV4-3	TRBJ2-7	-	TGCGCCAGCAGCCAAGGCCGGGGAGCCTCCACCCACGAGCAGTACTTC	CASSQGRGASTHEQYF